This T cell receptor (beta chain) came from a study of CD8 T cells in ankylosing spondylitis. This clonotype appeared a few times. Trimming left V 1 base short and J 0 bases short, with 10 bases between. The CDR3 has 16 residues. Germline loops: CDR1 ENHRY, CDR2 SYGVKD. TCRdb called the 5' RACE reads again in MiXCR, with one record for every CDR3 protein. The table has some 340,000 distinct CDR3 sequences, approximately 15% seen once. The sequence derives from a male donor with ankylosing spondylitis or in good health (not recorded which). The sample was blood, either unsorted or a sorted T cell fraction (not recorded which). The rearrangement joins TRBV10-3 to TRBJ2-1; D is perhaps TRBD1 or TRBD2 (6 bases each). CDR3 sequence reads: CAISEFGGGSYNEQFF. The DNA of the CDR3 is TGTGCCATCAGTGAGTTCGGAGGGGGCTCCTACAATGAGCAGTTCTTC.